The 10 T cell receptor beta chains below were found in one sample sequenced in a study of T cells expressing NK-cell markers. Using the 5' RACE reads, TCRdb records one entry per CDR3 protein without DNA. Across 350,000 to 450,000 distinct CDR3 sequences, the top ten clones capture over 4% of the sample. Sequencing was done on a sample of blood T cells: a sorted CD56 or NKG2C T cell subset, CD4+ or CD8+ T cells, or bulk PBMC T cells (not recorded which). These TCRs come from a man between 18 and 69 years old in good health.

This chain links TRBV5-1 with TRBJ2-6; TCRdb outputs TRBD1, but without DNA this stays unchecked. The V gene's germline CDR1 is SGHRS and CDR2 YFSETQ. This CDR3 is 18 amino acids long. CDR3: CASSLPTTIQAGANVLTF.

The V call is TRBV5-1, the J call TRBJ1-1; TCRdb picks TRBD1, but there is no DNA to check that call. Germline CDR1 reads SGHRS; CDR2 reads YFSETQ. CDR3 length: 13 amino acids. CDR3 region: CASSRWGDTEAFF. Looking up the rest from reference TRBV5-1 and TRBJ1-1 gives the full variable domain: KAGVTQTPRYLIKTRGQQVTLSCSPISGHRSVSWYQQTPGQGLQFLFEYFSETQRNKGNFPGRFSGRQFSNSRSEMNVSTLELGDSALYLCASSRWGDTEAFFGQGTRLTVV.

This rearrangement joins TRBV5-1 to TRBJ2-1; with no DNA, the TCRdb D assignment of TRBD2 cannot be verified. In germline, CDR1 is SGHRS, CDR2 YFSETQ. The CDR3 contains 14 residues. The CDR3 region is CASSFTVPGNEQFF.

The chain combines TRBV2 with TRBJ2-3; TCRdb gives TRBD1 as the D gene, but with no DNA this cannot be confirmed. CDR1 and CDR2 from the germline V gene are SNHLY and FYNNEI. CDR3 length: 16 residues. CDR3: CASSWDRFIVTDTQYF.

The chain recombines TRBV30 with TRBJ2-2; the D gene TCRdb calls, TRBD2, cannot be checked with no DNA. CDR1 and CDR2 from the germline V gene are GTSNPN and SVGIG (reference sequence). The CDR3 is made up of 15 amino acids. CDR3: CAWSKAGGQTGELFF.

The rearrangement links TRBV13 to TRBJ2-7; TCRdb indicates TRBD1, and absent DNA this call remains unverified. Germline CDR1 and CDR2: PRHDT and FYEKMQ (reference sequence). The CDR3 has 16 amino acids. Here the CDR3 reads CASSLGGPAPSYEQYF.

The chain links TRBV7-9 to TRBJ1-1; TCRdb lists TRBD1, though no DNA is available to test this call. Germline V gene data show CDR1 as SEHNR and CDR2 as FQNEAQ (reference sequence). The CDR3 is made up of 13 amino acids. CDR3 sequence: CASSLIQGTEAFF. Drawing the rest from reference TRBV7-9 and TRBJ1-1, the complete variable domain is DTGVSQNPRHKITKRGQNVTFRCDPISEHNRLYWYRQTLGQGPEFLTYFQNEAQLEKSRLLSDRFSAERPKGSFSTLEIQRTEQGDSAMYLCASSLIQGTEAFFGQGTRLTVV.

The chain recombines TRBV6-2 or TRBV6-3 with TRBJ1-6; the D gene TCRdb calls, TRBD1, cannot be checked with no DNA. The germline V gene encodes CDR1 MNHEY and CDR2 SVGEGT. CDR3 length equals 15 residues. The CDR3 region is CASSSEGAGAPPLHF.

The genes are TRBV12-3 or TRBV12-4 and TRBJ2-1; the D call of TRBD2 rests on TCRdb alone, since no DNA is present to check it. The CDR3 sequence is 16 residues long. The CDR3: CASRHFVLAEGNEQFF.

The gene calls are TRBV7-9 and TRBJ2-5; absent DNA, TCRdb's TRBD2 call cannot be checked. Germline CDR1 is SEHNR and CDR2 is FQNEAQ (reference sequence). This CDR3 has 15 residues. The CDR3 is CASSSGLAGSGTQYF.